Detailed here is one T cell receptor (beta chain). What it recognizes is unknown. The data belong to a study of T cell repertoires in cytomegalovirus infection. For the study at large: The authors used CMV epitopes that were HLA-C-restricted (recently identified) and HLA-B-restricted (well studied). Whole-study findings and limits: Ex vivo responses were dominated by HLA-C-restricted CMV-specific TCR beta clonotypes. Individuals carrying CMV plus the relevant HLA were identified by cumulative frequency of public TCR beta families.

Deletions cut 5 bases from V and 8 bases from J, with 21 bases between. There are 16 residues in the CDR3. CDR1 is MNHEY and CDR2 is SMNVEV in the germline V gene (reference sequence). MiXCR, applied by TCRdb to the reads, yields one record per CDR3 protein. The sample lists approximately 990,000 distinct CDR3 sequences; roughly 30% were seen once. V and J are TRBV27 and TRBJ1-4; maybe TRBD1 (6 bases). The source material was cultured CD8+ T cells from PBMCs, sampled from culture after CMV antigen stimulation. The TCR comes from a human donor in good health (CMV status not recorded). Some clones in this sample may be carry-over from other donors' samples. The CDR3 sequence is CASSPLAQGPGEKLFF. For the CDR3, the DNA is TGTGCCAGCAGTCCCCTCGCCCAGGGGCCGGGCGAAAAACTGTTTTTT.